This T cell receptor (beta chain) was sequenced in a study of CD8 T cells in Susac syndrome. With random hexamers, reverse transcription was performed on about 0.45 to 1 ug of RNA. TCRdb passed the immunoSEQ multiplex PCR reads through MiXCR, listing each CDR3 protein once. The repertoire holds more than 95,000 distinct CDR3 sequences, with around 96% as singletons. The CDR3 contains 21 residues. Looked up from germline, CDR1 is SGHRS and CDR2 is YFSETQ. Trimming pared 4 bases from V and 2 bases from J, leaving 31 bases between. From blood CD8+ and CD4+ T cells, TCR beta sequences were generated. The sequence was collected from a human donor in good health. The sequenced sample was CD4+ T cells from PBMCs. The genes are TRBV5-1 and TRBJ2-1; a possible D gene is TRBD2 (6 bases). The CDR3 reads CASSRRHRDSSSEVPYNEQFF. CDR3 in DNA: TGCGCCAGCAGCCGACGACACCGGGACTCTAGTTCCGAGGTGCCCTACAATGAGCAGTTCTTC.